The subject of this entry is one T cell receptor (beta chain). Data came from immunoSEQ multiplex PCR; TCRdb stores just in-frame clones and leaves some out. The table has over 400,000 clones, 88% seen once. This entry comes from a study of blood T cell repertoires in COVID-19. Study overall: Nucleic acid was either cDNA or gDNA, and it came from T cells, B-cell-depleted T cells, or PBMCs.

The germline gives CDR1 KGHDR, CDR2 SFDVKD. This CDR3 comprises 13 residues. Trimming at V came to 5 bases and at J to 7 bases, leaving 5 bases not matched to a gene. All enrollees were roughly 18 to 100 years old and from roughly 22 US areas. Participants were placed into cohorts based on the clinical history they reported. Sequencing input: PBMCs or T cells enriched from blood (not recorded which). The sequence came from a woman aged 55-75 years who had recovered from COVID-19. The rearrangement uses TRBV24-1 and TRBJ1-1; 8 nucleotides agree with TRBD1. Written as DNA, the CDR3 is TGTGCCACCAGTGTCGGACAGGGTAATGAAGCTTTCTTT. Translating gives CATSVGQGNEAFF.